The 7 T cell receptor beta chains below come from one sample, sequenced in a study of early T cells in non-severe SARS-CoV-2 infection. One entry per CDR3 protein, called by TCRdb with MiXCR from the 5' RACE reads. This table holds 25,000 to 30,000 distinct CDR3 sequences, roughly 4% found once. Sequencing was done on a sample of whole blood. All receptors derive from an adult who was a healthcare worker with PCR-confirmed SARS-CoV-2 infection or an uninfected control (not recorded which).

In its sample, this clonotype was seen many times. This CDR3 reads CASSQGRDPGEETQYF. As DNA, the CDR3 is TGTGCCAGCAGCCAAGGCCGGGACCCTGGGGAAGAGACCCAGTACTTC. The chain combines TRBV4-2 with TRBJ2-5; the D gene could be TRBD1 or TRBD2 (5 bases each). Germline V gene data show CDR1 as LGHNA and CDR2 as YNFKEQ. V gave up 1 base and J gave up 3 bases, with 15 bases separating them. The CDR3 is made up of 16 amino acids.

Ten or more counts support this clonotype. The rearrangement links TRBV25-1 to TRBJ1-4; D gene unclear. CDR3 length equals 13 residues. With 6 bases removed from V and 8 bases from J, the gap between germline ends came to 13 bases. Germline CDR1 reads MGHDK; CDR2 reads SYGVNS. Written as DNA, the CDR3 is TGTGCCAGCAGCCGGCTTGGTGCGGAAAAACTGTTTTTT. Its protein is CASSRLGAEKLFF.

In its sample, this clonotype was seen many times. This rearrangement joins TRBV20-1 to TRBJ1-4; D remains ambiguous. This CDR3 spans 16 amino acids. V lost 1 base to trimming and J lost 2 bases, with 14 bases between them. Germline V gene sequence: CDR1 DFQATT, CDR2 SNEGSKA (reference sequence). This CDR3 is CSARVPTLGTNEKLFF. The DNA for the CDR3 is TGCAGTGCTAGAGTACCAACTCTGGGGACTAATGAAAAACTGTTTTTT.

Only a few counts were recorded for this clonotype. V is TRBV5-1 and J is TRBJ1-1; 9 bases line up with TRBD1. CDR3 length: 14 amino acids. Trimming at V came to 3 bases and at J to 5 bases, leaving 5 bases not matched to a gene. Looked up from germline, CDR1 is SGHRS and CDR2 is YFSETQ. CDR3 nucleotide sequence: TGCGCCAGCAGCTCCCTGACAGGGGGTACTGAAGCTTTCTTT. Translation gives CASSSLTGGTEAFF.

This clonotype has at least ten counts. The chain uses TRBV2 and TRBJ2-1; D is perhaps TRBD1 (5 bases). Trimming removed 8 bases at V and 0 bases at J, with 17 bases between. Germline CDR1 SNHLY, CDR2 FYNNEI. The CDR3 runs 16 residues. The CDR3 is CASHFVGPSSYNEQFF. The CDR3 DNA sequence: TGTGCCAGCCACTTCGTGGGGCCAAGCTCCTACAATGAGCAGTTCTTC.

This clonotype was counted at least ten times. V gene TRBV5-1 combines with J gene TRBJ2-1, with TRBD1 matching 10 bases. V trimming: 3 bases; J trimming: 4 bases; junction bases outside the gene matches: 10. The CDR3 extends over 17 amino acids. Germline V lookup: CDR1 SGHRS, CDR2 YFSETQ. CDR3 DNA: TGCGCCAGCAGCTCTGGTTTGGGACAGGGGTCGTACAATGAGCAGTTCTTC. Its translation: CASSSGLGQGSYNEQFF.

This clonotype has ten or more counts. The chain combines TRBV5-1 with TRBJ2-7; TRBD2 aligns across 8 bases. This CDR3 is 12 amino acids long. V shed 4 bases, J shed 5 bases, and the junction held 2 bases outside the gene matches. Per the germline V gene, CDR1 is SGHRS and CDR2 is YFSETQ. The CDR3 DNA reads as TGCGCCAGCAGCGCGCGGGGGGACGAGCAGTACTTC. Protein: CASSARGDEQYF.